Each of the 21 T cell receptor beta chains below was sequenced from the same sample in a study of cytomegalovirus exposure and HLA in healthy donors. Both 60 Vbeta primers and 13 Jbeta primers went into the PCR. Method: immunoSEQ multiplex PCR; TCRdb's copy keeps in-frame clones and lacks some. This table holds 120,000 to 150,000 clones, roughly 74% found once. Sequencing was carried out using PBMCs. The receptors come from a man aged 40-50 years in good health and CMV-seronegative.

CDR3 protein: CASTQGGGTLYNEQFF. The CDR3 bases are TGTGCCAGCACCCAAGGGGGGGGGACTCTTTACAATGAGCAGTTCTTC. The J gene is TRBJ2-1, the V gene TRBV2, with a tentative D call TRBD2 (7 bases). Between the trimmed V and J ends, which lost 7 bases and 4 bases, there was a span of 20 bases. CDR1 SNHLY and CDR2 FYNNEI come from the germline V gene. This CDR3 contains 16 residues.

This clone appeared a few times. The CDR3 region has the DNA TGCGCCAGCAGCCAGGGGACAGGATATGGGAATGAGCAGTTCTTC. Its protein product is CASSQGTGYGNEQFF. The genes are TRBV4-3 and TRBJ2-1, with 8 positions matching TRBD1. Germline CDR1 reads LGHNA; CDR2 reads YSLEER. The J segment lost 7 bases and the V segment lost 3 bases, leaving 8 bases of the junction unmatched. The CDR3 totals 15 residues.

The chain couples TRBV27 to TRBJ2-7; 9 nucleotides line up with TRBD1. Germline lookup yields CDR1 MNHEY and CDR2 SMNVEV (reference sequence). The CDR3 has 16 residues. J gave up 3 bases and V 0 bases, and 6 bases lay outside the gene matches. This CDR3 is CASSLSPGQGLYEQYF. CDR3 in DNA: TGTGCCAGCAGTTTATCACCGGGACAGGGCCTCTACGAGCAGTACTTC.

The chain has TRBV5-1 and TRBJ2-1; 8 positions match TRBD2. The CDR3 is 14 amino acids. Germline CDR1 SGHRS, CDR2 YFSETQ. Trimming at V came to 5 bases and at J to 5 bases, leaving 6 bases not matched to a gene. CDR3 coding DNA: TGCGCCAGCAGTCCGGGGGGGGTTAACAATGAGCAGTTCTTC. Protein sequence: CASSPGGVNNEQFF.

The chain links TRBV7-9 to TRBJ2-2; 8 nucleotides agree with TRBD2. The length of the CDR3 is 18 residues. V was pared by 5 bases and J by 0 bases, with 11 bases of the junction left unmatched. Germline V gives CDR1 SEHNR, CDR2 FQNEAQ (reference sequence). In DNA, the CDR3 is TGTGCCAGCAGCCGCGATACTGAGCGGGGGCCGAACACCGGGGAGCTGTTTTTT. It encodes CASSRDTERGPNTGELFF.

This clone was observed a handful of times. The chain carries TRBV2 and TRBJ1-2; weak D call: TRBD1 (5 bases). This CDR3 contains 15 residues. V was trimmed by 6 bases and J by 1 base, leaving 15 bases between them. The germline CDR1 and CDR2 sequences are SNHLY and FYNNEI. The CDR3 DNA reads TGTGCCAGCAGCGGGACTCGAGGGAGTAACTATGGCTACACCTTC. It translates to CASSGTRGSNYGYTF.

The chain combines TRBV7-9 with TRBJ1-5, with D perhaps matching TRBD1 (6 bases). The germline V gene encodes CDR1 SEHNR and CDR2 FQNEAQ (reference sequence). The V gene lost 5 bases and the J gene lost 1 base, with 12 bases spanning the gap. The CDR3 totals 15 residues. The CDR3 DNA is TGTGCCAGCAGCCCCAGGGGTGGGAGCAATCAGCCCCAGCATTTT. Its translation is CASSPRGGSNQPQHF.

The gene calls are TRBV19 and TRBJ2-1; 7 bases match TRBD1. This CDR3 spans 14 amino acids. The trim removed 5 bases at V and 8 bases at J, leaving 9 bases unmatched. Germline assignment: CDR1 LNHDA and CDR2 SQIVND (reference sequence). The CDR3 here is CASSPRQGRDEQFF. The CDR3 nucleotides read TGTGCCAGTAGTCCCCGACAGGGTCGGGATGAGCAGTTCTTC.

J is TRBJ2-1 and V is TRBV6-5; possibly TRBD2 for D (5 bases). The CDR3 is 13 amino acids. The ends were cut back, 2 bases at V and 7 bases at J, with 9 bases in the middle. The germline CDR1 and CDR2 sequences are MNHEY and SVGAGI. CDR3 nucleotides: TGTGCCAGCAGTTACGGAGGCGGGAATGAGCAGTTCTTC. This codes for CASSYGGGNEQFF.

The chain has TRBV11-2 and TRBJ2-3, with 8 bases aligning to TRBD1. The trim removed 5 bases at V and 6 bases at J, leaving 7 bases unmatched. The germline V gene has CDR1 SGHAT and CDR2 FQNNGV. CDR3 length equals 14 residues. The CDR3 loop reads CASSPGQEGDTQYF. CDR3 in DNA: TGTGCCAGCAGCCCGGGACAGGAGGGGGATACGCAGTATTTT.

This clone has only a few counts. The chain is built from TRBV25-1 and TRBJ2-1; D uncertain. V lost 3 bases and J 0 bases, leaving 9 bases between the germline ends. The germline gives CDR1 MGHDK, CDR2 SYGVNS. This CDR3 is 15 amino acids long. For the CDR3, the DNA is TGTGCCAGCAGTGAGACCAGGCCCTCCTACAATGAGCAGTTCTTC. It codes for CASSETRPSYNEQFF.

This clone was seen a handful of times. This sequence joins TRBV4-2 and TRBJ2-1; 11 nucleotides agree with TRBD1. The germline CDR1 and CDR2 sequences are LGHNA and YNFKEQ. Unmatched junction bases numbered 13, after V lost 3 bases and J lost 9 bases. CDR3 length equals 17 residues. Written as DNA, the CDR3 is TGTGCCAGCAGCCAGGACTCCCCGGGACAGGGGGTAGGTGAGCAGTTCTTC. Translated, it gives CASSQDSPGQGVGEQFF.

V and J are TRBV5-6 and TRBJ1-2, with 8 bases lining up with TRBD1. The V gene's germline CDR1 is SGHDT and CDR2 YYEEEE. V lost 3 bases to trimming and J lost 5 bases; unmatched junction nucleotides: 12. The CDR3 sequence is 16 residues long. CDR3 amino acids: CASSSLGQGSLYGYTF. In DNA form, the CDR3 reads TGTGCCAGCAGCTCCTTAGGACAGGGCTCGCTTTATGGCTACACCTTC.

This clone was counted once. V is TRBV5-1 and J is TRBJ2-7; 8 bases are a match to TRBD2. From germline, CDR1 is SGHRS and CDR2 YFSETQ. Trimming removed 0 bases from V and 4 bases from J; junction bases left unmatched: 6. The CDR3 is 15 amino acids. CDR3 DNA: TGCGCCAGCAGCTTGGTGGTAGCGGGGTCGTACGAGCAGTACTTC. Amino acids: CASSLVVAGSYEQYF.

The chain has TRBV4-1 and TRBJ2-2; the D is unclear. The germline V gene has CDR1 MGHRA and CDR2 YSYEKL. Trimming removed 4 bases at V and 8 bases at J, with 11 bases between. The CDR3 length is 13 residues. CDR3 residues: CASSRLNGGELFF. CDR3 DNA: TGCGCCAGCAGCCGATTAAACGGGGGGGAGCTGTTTTTT.

Remarks on this clone: The same CDR3 is also encoded by other DNA sequences in this sample. The chain couples TRBV29-1 to TRBJ2-3; perhaps TRBD1 as D (5 bases). Germline lookup yields CDR1 SQVTM and CDR2 ANQGSEA. This CDR3 is built from 12 residues. V lost 7 bases to trimming and J lost 3 bases, with 11 bases between them. CDR3 region: CSGGATTDTQYF. The CDR3, as DNA: TGCAGCGGTGGGGCAACTACAGATACGCAGTATTTT.

The rearrangement joins TRBV6-5 to TRBJ2-7; TRBD2 aligns across 7 bases. Per the germline V gene, CDR1 is MNHEY and CDR2 is SVGAGI. This CDR3 is 14 amino acids long. V shed 2 bases and J 4 bases; nucleotides not matched to a gene: 5. Here the CDR3 DNA reads TGTGCCAGCAGTTACGGACTGCGGGGGTACGAGCAGTACTTC. It translates to CASSYGLRGYEQYF.

V usage is TRBV27 and J usage is TRBJ2-1; 10 bases are a match to TRBD2. Looked up from germline, CDR1 is MNHEY and CDR2 is SMNVEV (reference sequence). Germline trimming cut 6 bases from V and 3 bases from J; bases unmatched to any gene: 8. The CDR3 runs 16 residues. CDR3 coding DNA: TGTGCCAGCAGCCCATCAGCGGGGGGGTACTACAATGAGCAGTTCTTC. It translates to CASSPSAGGYYNEQFF.

CDR3 sequence: CASSLGQGAEKLFF. The CDR3, as DNA: TGTGCCAGCAGCCTGGGACAGGGGGCTGAAAAACTGTTTTTT. The chain recombines TRBV9 with TRBJ1-4, with 12 bases aligning to TRBD1. CDR1 is SGDLS and CDR2 is YYNGEE in the germline V gene. Trimming at V came to 4 bases and at J to 7 bases, leaving 2 bases not matched to a gene. The CDR3 totals 14 residues.

This clone was detected a few times. The chain couples TRBV5-6 to TRBJ2-7, with D possibly TRBD2 on 7 matching bases. CDR3 size: 16 residues. Germline V CDR1 and CDR2: SGHDT, YYEEEE. V lost 4 bases and J 1 base, leaving 18 bases between the germline ends. The CDR3 nucleotides read TGTGCCAGCAGCGGCGCTGGGGGGGCTAGATCCTACGAGCAGTACTTC. This sequence encodes CASSGAGGARSYEQYF.

The rearrangement links TRBV4-2 to TRBJ1-2; D unclear. From germline, CDR1 is LGHNA and CDR2 YNFKEQ. V lost 0 bases to trimming and J lost 5 bases, with 13 bases between them. This CDR3 is built from 15 residues. CDR3 bases: TGTGCCAGCAGCCAAGATAACGGGCCGGGATATGGCTACACCTTC. This gives the protein CASSQDNGPGYGYTF.